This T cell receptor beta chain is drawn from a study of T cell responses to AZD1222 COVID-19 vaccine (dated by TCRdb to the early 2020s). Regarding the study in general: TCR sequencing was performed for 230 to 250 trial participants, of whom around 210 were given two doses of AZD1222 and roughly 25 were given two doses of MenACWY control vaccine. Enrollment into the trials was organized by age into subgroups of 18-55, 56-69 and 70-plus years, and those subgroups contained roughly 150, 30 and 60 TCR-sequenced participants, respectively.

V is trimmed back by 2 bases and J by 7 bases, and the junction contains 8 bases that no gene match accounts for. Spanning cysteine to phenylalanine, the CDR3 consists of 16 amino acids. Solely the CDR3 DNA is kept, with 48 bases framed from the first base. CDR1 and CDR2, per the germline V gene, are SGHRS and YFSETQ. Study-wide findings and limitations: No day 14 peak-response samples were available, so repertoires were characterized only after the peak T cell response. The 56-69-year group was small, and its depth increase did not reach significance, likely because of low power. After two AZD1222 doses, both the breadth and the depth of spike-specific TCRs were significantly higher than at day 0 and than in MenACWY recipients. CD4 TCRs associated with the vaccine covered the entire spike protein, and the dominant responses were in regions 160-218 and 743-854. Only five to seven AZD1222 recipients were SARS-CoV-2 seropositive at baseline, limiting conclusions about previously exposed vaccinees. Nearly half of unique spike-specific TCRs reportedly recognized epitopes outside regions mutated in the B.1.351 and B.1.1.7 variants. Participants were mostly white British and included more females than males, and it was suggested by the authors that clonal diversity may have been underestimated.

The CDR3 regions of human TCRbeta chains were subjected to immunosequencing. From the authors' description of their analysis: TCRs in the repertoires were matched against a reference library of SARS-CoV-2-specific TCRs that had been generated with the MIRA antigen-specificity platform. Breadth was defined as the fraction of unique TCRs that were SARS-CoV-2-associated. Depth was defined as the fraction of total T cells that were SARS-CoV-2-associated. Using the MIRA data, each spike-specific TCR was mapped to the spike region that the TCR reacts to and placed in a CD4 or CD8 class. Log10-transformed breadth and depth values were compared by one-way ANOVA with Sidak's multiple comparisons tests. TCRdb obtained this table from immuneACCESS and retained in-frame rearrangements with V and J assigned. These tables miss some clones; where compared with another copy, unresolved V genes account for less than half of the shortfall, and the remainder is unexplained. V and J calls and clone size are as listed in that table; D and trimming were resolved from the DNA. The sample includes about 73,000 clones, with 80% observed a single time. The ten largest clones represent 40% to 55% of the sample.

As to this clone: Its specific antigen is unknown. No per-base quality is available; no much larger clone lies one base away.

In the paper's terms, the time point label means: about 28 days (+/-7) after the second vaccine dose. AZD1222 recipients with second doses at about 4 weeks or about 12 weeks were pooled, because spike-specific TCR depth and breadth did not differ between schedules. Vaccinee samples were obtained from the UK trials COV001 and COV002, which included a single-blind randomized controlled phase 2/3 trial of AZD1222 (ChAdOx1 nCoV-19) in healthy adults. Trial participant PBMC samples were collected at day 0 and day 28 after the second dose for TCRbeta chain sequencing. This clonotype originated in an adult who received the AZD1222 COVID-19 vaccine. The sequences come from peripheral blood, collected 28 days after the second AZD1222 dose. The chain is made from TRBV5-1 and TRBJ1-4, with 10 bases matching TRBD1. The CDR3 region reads CASSLSGTGAGEKLFF. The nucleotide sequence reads TGCGCCAGCAGCTTATCCGGGACAGGGGCTGGTGAAAAACTGTTTTTT.